The 28 T cell receptor beta chains listed next were all sequenced from one sample in a study of cytomegalovirus exposure and HLA in healthy donors (dated by TCRdb to 2016 to 2017). Library preparation used the immunoSEQ multiplex PCR assay. A mixture of 60 forward primers for TCR Vbeta segments and 13 reverse primers for TCR Jbeta segments was used in the multiplex PCR. The table was pulled from immuneACCESS by TCRdb, which kept in-frame rearrangements only. Such tables lose some clones; where checked, under half of the loss comes from unresolved V genes, and the rest has no known cause. This sample gives over 200,000 clones in total; around 80% of them show up just once. The ten biggest clones cover approximately 3.8% of the sample. The sequencing input was PBMCs. These TCRs come from a male donor in good health and CMV-seronegative.

The DNA for the CDR3 is TGTGCCAGCAGTTACGGGACTAGCAGGTCAGATACGCAGTATTTT. Amino acid sequence: CASSYGTSRSDTQYF. The chain carries TRBV6-5 and TRBJ2-3, with 9 bases that match TRBD2. Germline values: CDR1 MNHEY, CDR2 SVGAGI. Losses at the gene ends were 2 bases for V and 4 bases for J; bases not matched to a gene: 4. The CDR3 has 15 residues.

This clone was seen just once. The CDR3 nucleotides are TGTGCCAGCAGCAAAGCGTGTGGGACTAGGTCAACCTACGAGCAGTACTTC. It is translated as CASSKACGTRSTYEQYF. This chain uses TRBV21-1 with TRBJ2-7; the table gives TRBD2 as D, unverified against the DNA. TRBV21-1 is labeled a pseudogene. This CDR3 has 17 amino acids.

The rearrangement uses TRBV28 and TRBJ2-1; TRBD2 is a possible D gene (6 bases). Per the germline V gene, CDR1 is MDHEN and CDR2 is SYDVKM. Trimming removed 4 bases from V and 6 bases from J, with 13 bases in between. This CDR3 region has 14 residues. CDR3 nucleotides: TGTGCCAGCAGTTACCGGGGGTCCCCCAATGAGCAGTTCTTC. Translation: CASSYRGSPNEQFF.

Here the CDR3 reads CASSLGGSVSNTQYF. CDR3 coding DNA: TGTGCCAGCAGCTTAGGAGGGAGCGTGAGTAATACGCAGTATTTT. This chain connects TRBV7-2 to TRBJ2-3; perhaps TRBD2 as D (5 bases). This CDR3 region has 15 residues. Trimming took off 1 base at V and 7 bases at J, with 15 bases between the two ends. CDR1 SGHTA and CDR2 FQGNSA come from the germline V gene.

This chain joins TRBV5-6 and TRBJ2-3, with 10 bases that match TRBD2. The J segment lost 3 bases and the V segment lost 1 base, leaving 5 bases of the junction unmatched. The length of the CDR3 is 16 residues. Germline V gene lookup returns CDR1 SGHDT and CDR2 YYEEEE. In DNA, the CDR3 is TGTGCCAGCAGCTTGTGGACTAGCGGAACTACAGATACGCAGTATTTT. Translated, it gives CASSLWTSGTTDTQYF.

DNA of the CDR3: TGCGCCAGCAGCCAAGTTGAGCCTAAAAATCAGCCCCAGCATTTT. This encodes CASSQVEPKNQPQHF. V is TRBV4-1 and J is TRBJ1-5; unclear D gene. Germline V gene lookup returns CDR1 MGHRA and CDR2 YSYEKL. Trimming took off 1 base at V and 4 bases at J, with 11 bases between the two ends. CDR3 length: 15 residues.

The chain combines TRBV6-5 with TRBJ2-2; 7 bases are shared with TRBD1. Germline values: CDR1 MNHEY, CDR2 SVGAGI. V was clipped by 4 bases and J by 5 bases; unmatched bases: 7. The CDR3 has 15 amino acids. CDR3 region: CASSSRQGWTGELFF. Here the CDR3 DNA reads TGTGCCAGCAGTTCTAGACAGGGTTGGACCGGGGAGCTGTTTTTT.

This clone turned up a few times. This chain uses TRBV4-2 with TRBJ1-2; D unresolved. Trimming took off 1 base at V and 8 bases at J, with 14 bases between the two ends. Germline V gene data show CDR1 as LGHNA and CDR2 as YNFKEQ. The CDR3 consists of 14 residues. Here the CDR3 DNA reads TGTGCCAGCAGCCAAGTATCCGGAGCGGGGGGCTACACCTTC. It codes for CASSQVSGAGGYTF.

The V gene is TRBV29-1, the J gene TRBJ2-6; the match to TRBD2 covers 9 bases. V was pared by 1 base and J by 4 bases, with 8 bases of the junction left unmatched. Per the germline V gene, CDR1 is SQVTM and CDR2 is ANQGSEA. The CDR3 loop spans 17 amino acids. CDR3 sequence reads: CSVEGLADAGGANVLTF. DNA for the CDR3: TGCAGCGTTGAAGGACTAGCGGACGCAGGGGGGGCCAACGTCCTGACTTTC.

The V and J genes are TRBV7-9 and TRBJ1-5; 11 bases match TRBD1. Germline V gene lookup returns CDR1 SEHNR and CDR2 FQNEAQ (reference sequence). V lost 5 bases, J lost 4 bases, and 10 bases stayed unmatched. This CDR3 has 17 amino acids. CDR3 nucleotides: TGTGCCAGCAGCCTTTCTACCGGGACAGGGGGAAATCAGCCCCAGCATTTT. Protein: CASSLSTGTGGNQPQHF.

The chain is built from TRBV28 and TRBJ1-2; no clear D. The CDR3 runs 13 residues. V was cut by 6 bases and J by 8 bases, with 16 bases left in between. Germline V gives CDR1 MDHEN, CDR2 SYDVKM. The CDR3 DNA reads as TGTGCCAGCAGGATAGAGGCCCCGAGGGGCTACACCTTC. Its translation: CASRIEAPRGYTF.

The chain joins TRBV5-1 to TRBJ2-7; maybe TRBD2 (6 bases). Germline CDR1 is SGHRS and CDR2 is YFSETQ. Trimming stripped 3 bases from V and 7 bases from J, with 11 bases between. The CDR3 runs to 12 residues. As DNA, the CDR3 is TGCGCCAGCAGCTGGTGGGGGGTTGAGCAGTACTTC. Its protein is CASSWWGVEQYF.

J is TRBJ1-1 and V is TRBV28; D is undetermined. CDR1 MDHEN and CDR2 SYDVKM come from the germline V gene. V was pared by 6 bases and J by 1 base, with 9 bases between. This CDR3 has 13 residues. CDR3 amino acids: CASREGRNTEAFF. The CDR3 DNA reads as TGTGCCAGCAGGGAGGGAAGGAACACTGAAGCTTTCTTT.

The chain combines TRBV4-1 with TRBJ2-2, with 14 bases aligning to TRBD2. CDR3 length: 17 amino acids. Germline lookup yields CDR1 MGHRA and CDR2 YSYEKL. With V trimmed by 2 bases and J by 6 bases, 5 bases remained unmatched. The CDR3: CASSQSGLAGGSGELFF. CDR3 DNA sequence: TGCGCCAGCAGCCAATCTGGACTAGCGGGAGGATCCGGGGAGCTGTTTTTT.

This rearrangement joins TRBV6-7 to TRBJ1-4; D remains unclear. TRBV6-7 is sorted into the ORF group, with uncertain function. Trimming cost V 2 bases and J 6 bases, with 7 bases left between them. The CDR3 runs 13 residues. CDR3 bases: TGTGCCAGCAGTTACCCCCCTGATGAAAAACTGTTTTTT. This encodes CASSYPPDEKLFF.

V usage is TRBV2 and J usage is TRBJ2-5, with 9 bases aligning to TRBD1. CDR1 is SNHLY and CDR2 is FYNNEI in the germline V gene. The CDR3 runs 16 residues. The V segment lost 7 bases and the J segment 4 bases; nucleotides outside the gene matches: 13. DNA for the CDR3: TGTGCCAGCACGATACATACAGGGGGCCGGCGAGAGACCCAGTACTTC. Encoded protein: CASTIHTGGRRETQYF.

V is TRBV25-1 and J is TRBJ1-6; D is perhaps TRBD1 (5 bases). Trimming took off 3 bases at V and 7 bases at J, with 13 bases between the two ends. Germline values: CDR1 MGHDK, CDR2 SYGVNS. This CDR3 has 15 amino acids. The CDR3 loop reads CASSDLRGWNSPLHF. The CDR3 DNA follows: TGTGCCAGCAGTGACCTCCGGGGGTGGAATTCACCCCTCCACTTT.

The chain has TRBV6-1 and TRBJ2-7; 7 bases line up with TRBD1. The J segment lost 9 bases and the V segment lost 8 bases, leaving 7 bases of the junction unmatched. The CDR3 covers 11 residues. CDR1 MNHNS and CDR2 SASEGT come from the germline V gene. In nucleotides, the CDR3 is TGTGCCAGCTGGGGGACAGAGGCGCAGTACTTC. It encodes CASWGTEAQYF.

V usage is TRBV5-1 and J usage is TRBJ2-1; TRBD1 aligns across 7 bases. V lost 4 bases, J lost 6 bases, and 4 bases stayed unmatched. The germline gives CDR1 SGHRS, CDR2 YFSETQ. This CDR3 contains 13 residues. The CDR3 region has the DNA TGCGCCAGCAGCGCTAACAGGGGCAATGAGCAGTTCTTC. Its protein is CASSANRGNEQFF.

The chain couples TRBV5-4 to TRBJ2-6; a weak D match, TRBD1 (5 bases). Trimming stripped 0 bases from V and 1 base from J, with 11 bases between. Looked up from germline, CDR1 is SGHNT and CDR2 is YYREEE (reference sequence). The length of the CDR3 is 17 residues. CDR3 sequence reads: CASSLGGLGSGANVLTF. The CDR3, as DNA: TGTGCCAGCAGCTTGGGGGGCCTAGGGTCTGGGGCCAACGTCCTGACTTTC.

This chain links TRBV5-1 with TRBJ1-6; D is perhaps TRBD1 (6 bases). Trimming took 2 bases from V and 5 from J, leaving 11 bases between them. CDR1 is SGHRS and CDR2 is YFSETQ in the germline V gene. The CDR3 spans 15 residues. CDR3 in DNA: TGCGCCAGCAGCTTCGACAGGCCCAATAATTCACCCCTCCACTTT. This codes for CASSFDRPNNSPLHF. The full variable domain, its missing parts supplied by reference TRBV5-1 and TRBJ1-6, is KAGVTQTPRYLIKTRGQQVTLSCSPISGHRSVSWYQQTPGQGLQFLFEYFSETQRNKGNFPGRFSGRQFSNSRSEMNVSTLELGDSALYLCASSFDRPNNSPLHFGNGTRLTVT.

The rearrangement uses TRBV9 and TRBJ2-1; TRBD2 aligns across 7 bases. Trimming removed 3 bases from V and 1 base from J; junction bases left unmatched: 4. Germline V lookup: CDR1 SGDLS, CDR2 YYNGEE. The CDR3 covers 15 residues. DNA for the CDR3: TGTGCCAGCAGCGGTGGCGGGAGTTCCTACAATGAGCAGTTCTTC. This encodes CASSGGGSSYNEQFF.

V and J are TRBV19 and TRBJ2-7; possible D gene TRBD2, 6 bases. The germline CDR1 and CDR2 sequences are LNHDA and SQIVND (reference sequence). This CDR3 comprises 20 residues. V lost 3 bases and J 6 bases, leaving 33 bases between the germline ends. The CDR3 DNA follows: TGTGCCAGTAGTATCTTTTTCTTAGCCGGGAGCCCACCTTTCGCGGGCGAGCAGTACTTC. Protein sequence: CASSIFFLAGSPPFAGEQYF. The variable domain in full, with the rest retrieved from reference TRBV19 and TRBJ2-7, is DGGITQSPKYLFRKEGQNVTLSCEQNLNHDAMYWYRQDPGQGLRLIYYSQIVNDFQKGDIAEGYSVSREKKESFPLTVTSAQKNPTAFYLCASSIFFLAGSPPFAGEQYFGPGTRLTVT.

This clone was counted a few times. This specimen includes other DNA sequences encoding the same CDR3. CDR3 in amino acids: CASSSTGGNTEAFF. CDR3 bases: TGCGCCAGCAGCTCGACAGGGGGGAACACTGAAGCTTTCTTT. This chain joins TRBV5-1 and TRBJ1-1, with TRBD1 identical over 9 bases. Germline V gene sequence: CDR1 SGHRS, CDR2 YFSETQ. With V trimmed by 3 bases and J by 1 base, 1 base remained unmatched. This CDR3 comprises 14 residues.

The J gene is TRBJ2-3, the V gene TRBV18; 8 bases agree with TRBD1. Germline loops: CDR1 KGHSH, CDR2 LQKENI. This CDR3 is built from 15 residues. Trimming cost V 3 bases and J 8 bases; bases outside gene matches: 10. CDR3: CASSPATGEYFTQYF. CDR3 coding DNA: TGTGCCAGCTCACCTGCGACAGGGGAGTATTTTACGCAGTATTTT. Variable domain in full (rest from reference TRBV18 and TRBJ2-3): NAGVMQNPRHLVRRRGQEARLRCSPMKGHSHVYWYRQLPEEGLKFMVYLQKENIIDESGMPKERFSAEFPKEGPSILRIQQVVRGDSAAYFCASSPATGEYFTQYFGPGTRLTVL.

The V gene is TRBV28, the J gene TRBJ1-3; tentative D call: TRBD1 (5 bases). The CDR3 sequence is 14 residues long. Germline V CDR1 and CDR2: MDHEN, SYDVKM. V gave up 6 bases and J gave up 4 bases, with 13 bases separating them. The CDR3, as DNA: TGTGCCAGCAGGACGGGGGGGACGGGAAACACCATATATTTT. Translating gives CASRTGGTGNTIYF.

Here the CDR3 reads CASSITGANTGELFF. As DNA, the CDR3 is TGTGCCAGTAGTATAACCGGGGCGAACACCGGGGAGCTGTTTTTT. The genes are TRBV19 and TRBJ2-2; tentative D call: TRBD2 (5 bases). V was pared by 2 bases and J by 0 bases, with 7 bases between. Germline V gene data show CDR1 as LNHDA and CDR2 as SQIVND (reference sequence). The CDR3 sequence is 15 residues long.

In its sample, this clone was seen once. The gene calls are TRBV28 and TRBJ2-5, with TRBD2 as a possible D gene (5 bases). Per germline, CDR1 MDHEN and CDR2 SYDVKM. V lost 4 bases and J lost 3, with 9 bases in between. The CDR3 has 13 amino acids. CDR3 nucleotides: TGTGCCAGCAGTTCAGGAGGTAAAGAGACCCAGTACTTC. Encoded protein: CASSSGGKETQYF.